A selection of T cell receptor beta chains follows, all from one sample in a study of human T cells and chemical hapten exposure. TCRdb re-called the RACE reads with MiXCR, one entry per CDR3 protein. Here the sample spans about 99,000 distinct CDR3 sequences, 9.5% to 15% being singletons. Material: whole blood, obtained in connection with sensitization to the hapten diphenylcyclopropenone (DPC). The receptor set was obtained from a woman between 35 and 50 years old with alopecia areata. Some clones in this sample may be carry-over from other donors' samples. Both conserved end residues are part of each CDR3. Fields, in order: CDR3 DNA, CDR3 protein, D gene, V gene, clone size, J gene. A D gene is named only where the DNA matches it firmly. Where a row states a size, it is once, few, many or the class of an expanded clone; other rows omit it.

DNA: TGTGCCAGCAGTTTAGAGACAGGGGGCCTGGATGAGCAGTTCTTC
CDR3: CASSLETGGLDEQFF
D: TRBD1
V: TRBV12-3/TRBV12-4
size: .
J: TRBJ2-1

DNA: TGTGCCAGCAACCTCCCCCCGGGGGGTGGAGATACGCAGTATTTT
CDR3: CASNLPPGGGDTQYF
D: TRBD2
V: TRBV7-2
size: .
J: TRBJ2-3

DNA: TGCAGCGTTGAACTAGCGGAGACCCAAGAGACCCAGTACTTC
CDR3: CSVELAETQETQYF
D: TRBD2
V: TRBV29-1
size: .
J: TRBJ2-5

DNA: TGTGCCAGCAGCTTAGCGGGAGGGCCCGTAGATACGCAGTATTTT
CDR3: CASSLAGGPVDTQYF
D: TRBD2
V: TRBV5-6
size: few
J: TRBJ2-3

DNA: TGTGCCATCAGGCCAAGCCAGGCGGAGACCCAGTACTTC
CDR3: CAIRPSQAETQYF
D: .
V: TRBV10-3
size: few
J: TRBJ2-5

DNA: TGTGCCAGCAGCGACACCTACAATGAGCAGTTCTTC
CDR3: CASSDTYNEQFF
D: .
V: TRBV3-1
size: .
J: TRBJ2-1

DNA: TGTGCCAGCAGTTCTAGCGGGAGTGTTTACTTC
CDR3: CASSSSGSVYF
D: TRBD2
V: TRBV7-9
size: .
J: TRBJ2-7

DNA: TGTGCCAGCAGTGAGGTCCAGGTTTATAATTCACCCCTCCACTTT
CDR3: CASSEVQVYNSPLHF
D: .
V: TRBV6-1
size: .
J: TRBJ1-6

DNA: TGTGCCAGCAGCTTAGGTAGTACAGGGTCGTCCACTGAAGCTTTCTTT
CDR3: CASSLGSTGSSTEAFF
D: .
V: TRBV7-9
size: many
J: TRBJ1-1

DNA: TGTGCCAGCAGTTTGTTAAGGGGGTACACCGGGGAGCTGTTTTTT
CDR3: CASSLLRGYTGELFF
D: .
V: TRBV28
size: many
J: TRBJ2-2

DNA: TGTGCCAGCAATCTAGCGGGATCCTCCTACAATGAGCAGTTCTTC
CDR3: CASNLAGSSYNEQFF
D: TRBD2
V: TRBV6-2/TRBV6-3
size: many
J: TRBJ2-1

DNA: TGTGCCTGGGGGGCCTCGCCAGATACGCAGTATTTT
CDR3: CAWGASPDTQYF
D: .
V: TRBV30
size: few
J: TRBJ2-3

DNA: TGCGCCAGCAGCATTGCCCTTGGAGGGGCCAACGTCCTGACTTTC
CDR3: CASSIALGGANVLTF
D: .
V: TRBV5-1
size: .
J: TRBJ2-6

DNA: TGTGCCAGCAGCTCCATACGACTAGCGGCCTCTGGCACAGATACGCAGTATTTT
CDR3: CASSSIRLAASGTDTQYF
D: TRBD2
V: TRBV7-9
size: many
J: TRBJ2-3

DNA: TGTGCCAGCAGCTTAGAAGGGGGCCGACACAATGAGCAGTTCTTC
CDR3: CASSLEGGRHNEQFF
D: TRBD1
V: TRBV11-2
size: .
J: TRBJ2-1

DNA: TGTGCCACCAGTGACACTAGCGGGCGACTAGGAGATACGCAGTATTTT
CDR3: CATSDTSGRLGDTQYF
D: TRBD2
V: TRBV24-1
size: few
J: TRBJ2-3

DNA: TGCAGTGCCGGCAGAGGGACTAGCGTGGGAGATACGCAGTATTTT
CDR3: CSAGRGTSVGDTQYF
D: TRBD2
V: TRBV20-1
size: few
J: TRBJ2-3

DNA: TGTGCCAGCAGCTTAATTAGGTCAGGGGGTCGCACCGGGGAGCTGTTTTTT
CDR3: CASSLIRSGGRTGELFF
D: TRBD1
V: TRBV7-3
size: few
J: TRBJ2-2

DNA: TGTGCCAGCAGTGAACCGGGACGCCTACTCACAGATACGCAGTATTTT
CDR3: CASSEPGRLLTDTQYF
D: .
V: TRBV28
size: few
J: TRBJ2-3

DNA: TGTGCCAGCAGTGCCCAGGGGGGAGATCAGCCCCAGCATTTT
CDR3: CASSAQGGDQPQHF
D: TRBD1
V: TRBV6-4
size: .
J: TRBJ1-5

DNA: TGTGCCAGCAGCCCTCGGACACTGGACCAAGAGACCCAGTACTTC
CDR3: CASSPRTLDQETQYF
D: .
V: TRBV7-9
size: few
J: TRBJ2-5

DNA: TGTGCCAGCAGCGGTGGACTCTCCACAGATACGCAGTATTTT
CDR3: CASSGGLSTDTQYF
D: .
V: TRBV9
size: .
J: TRBJ2-3

DNA: TGTGCCAGCAGTGAAGCGAGGCGGGAACAGCAGTACTTC
CDR3: CASSEARREQQYF
D: .
V: TRBV2
size: .
J: TRBJ2-7

DNA: TGTGCCAGCAGCTATGACGGTGGCACCCAAGAGACCCAGTACTTC
CDR3: CASSYDGGTQETQYF
D: .
V: TRBV9
size: many
J: TRBJ2-5

DNA: TGTGCCAGCAGGGACGCGTTGACCTCCTATAATTCACCCCTCCACTTT
CDR3: CASRDALTSYNSPLHF
D: .
V: TRBV6-2/TRBV6-3
size: few
J: TRBJ1-6

DNA: TGTGCCAGCAGCTTACAGGGAGGGACTGAAGCTTTCTTT
CDR3: CASSLQGGTEAFF
D: .
V: TRBV7-6
size: many
J: TRBJ1-1

DNA: TGTGCCAGCAGCCGAGGGGTACAGGGGGTTGTCTACGAGCAGTACTTC
CDR3: CASSRGVQGVVYEQYF
D: TRBD1
V: TRBV4-2
size: many
J: TRBJ2-7

DNA: TGTGCCAGCAGTTTCTCACAGGGGAATGGCTACACCTTC
CDR3: CASSFSQGNGYTF
D: TRBD1
V: TRBV28
size: .
J: TRBJ1-2

DNA: TGTGCCAGCAGTTTAGTACGGGGCTGGTACGAGCAGTACTTC
CDR3: CASSLVRGWYEQYF
D: .
V: TRBV12-3/TRBV12-4
size: few
J: TRBJ2-7

DNA: TGTGCCATCAGTGAAGGGAATGAGCAGTTCTTC
CDR3: CAISEGNEQFF
D: .
V: TRBV10-3
size: few
J: TRBJ2-1

DNA: TGTGCCAGCAGCCAAGATCCTGACAGGGATCAGCCCCAGCATTTT
CDR3: CASSQDPDRDQPQHF
D: TRBD1
V: TRBV3-1
size: few
J: TRBJ1-5

DNA: TGTGCCAGCAGCCAAGGCAGGGTCGCCGGGGAGCTGTTTTTT
CDR3: CASSQGRVAGELFF
D: .
V: TRBV3-1
size: few
J: TRBJ2-2

DNA: TGCAGTGCTCCACGTAGCGGGATAAATACGCAGTATTTT
CDR3: CSAPRSGINTQYF
D: TRBD2
V: TRBV20-1
size: .
J: TRBJ2-3

DNA: TGTGCCAGCAGCTTAACAGCAGGCCCCTTCTCTAGAAACACCATATATTTT
CDR3: CASSLTAGPFSRNTIYF
D: .
V: TRBV7-3
size: .
J: TRBJ1-3

DNA: TGTGCCAGCAGCCATGGGACAAGGGGGTATTCACCCCTCCACTTT
CDR3: CASSHGTRGYSPLHF
D: .
V: TRBV7-9
size: many
J: TRBJ1-6

DNA: TGTGCCAGCAGCTGGGTGCCGCCAGGGGCCTTCATCAATGAGCAGTTCTTC
CDR3: CASSWVPPGAFINEQFF
D: .
V: TRBV7-9
size: .
J: TRBJ2-1

DNA: TGTGCCAGCAGCTTACGGGGGAACCAAGAGACCCAGTACTTC
CDR3: CASSLRGNQETQYF
D: .
V: TRBV5-4
size: .
J: TRBJ2-5

DNA: TGCGCCTCTCGGGCTAGCGGGAGGGGTGAGACCCAGTACTTC
CDR3: CASRASGRGETQYF
D: TRBD2
V: TRBV4-1
size: few
J: TRBJ2-5

DNA: TGCAGCGCAGCGGACAGATCTGGCGAGACCCAGTACTTC
CDR3: CSAADRSGETQYF
D: .
V: TRBV29-1
size: .
J: TRBJ2-5

DNA: TGTGCCAGCAGTTACTCGGCGGGAGGTCTCGCAGATACGCAGTATTTT
CDR3: CASSYSAGGLADTQYF
D: TRBD2
V: TRBV6-2/TRBV6-3
size: .
J: TRBJ2-3

DNA: TGCAGTGCTCTTGGACTAAATGAGCAGTTCTTC
CDR3: CSALGLNEQFF
D: .
V: TRBV20-1
size: .
J: TRBJ2-1

DNA: TGCGCCAGCAGCCGGTCACCGGGACAGGCCATCTACGAGCAGTACTTC
CDR3: CASSRSPGQAIYEQYF
D: TRBD1
V: TRBV4-3
size: .
J: TRBJ2-7

DNA: TGCGCCAGCAGCCAAAATAGCGGGGGATTCCAAGAGACCCAGTACTTC
CDR3: CASSQNSGGFQETQYF
D: TRBD2
V: TRBV4-3
size: few
J: TRBJ2-5

DNA: TGCGCCAGCAGCCAAGACGGGACAGAGTTCAATGAGCAGTTCTTC
CDR3: CASSQDGTEFNEQFF
D: TRBD1
V: TRBV4-3
size: few
J: TRBJ2-1

DNA: TGTGCCAGCAGCCGGACCGGGACCCTATCGGAGACCCAGTACTTC
CDR3: CASSRTGTLSETQYF
D: .
V: TRBV3-1
size: few
J: TRBJ2-5